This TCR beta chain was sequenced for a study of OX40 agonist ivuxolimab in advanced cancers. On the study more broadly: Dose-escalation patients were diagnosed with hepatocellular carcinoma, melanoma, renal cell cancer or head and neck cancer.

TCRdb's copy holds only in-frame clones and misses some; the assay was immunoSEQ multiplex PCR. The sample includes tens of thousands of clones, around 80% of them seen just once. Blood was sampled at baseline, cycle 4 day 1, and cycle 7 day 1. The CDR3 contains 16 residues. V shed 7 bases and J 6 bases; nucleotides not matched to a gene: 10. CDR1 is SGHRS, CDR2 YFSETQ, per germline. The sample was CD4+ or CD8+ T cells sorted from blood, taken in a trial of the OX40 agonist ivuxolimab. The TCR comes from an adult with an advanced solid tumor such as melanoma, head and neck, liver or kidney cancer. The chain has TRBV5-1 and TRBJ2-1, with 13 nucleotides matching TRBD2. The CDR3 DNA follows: TGCGCCAGCTCCGGAGGGACTAGCGGGATTATCAATGAGCAGTTCTTC. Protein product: CASSGGTSGIINEQFF.